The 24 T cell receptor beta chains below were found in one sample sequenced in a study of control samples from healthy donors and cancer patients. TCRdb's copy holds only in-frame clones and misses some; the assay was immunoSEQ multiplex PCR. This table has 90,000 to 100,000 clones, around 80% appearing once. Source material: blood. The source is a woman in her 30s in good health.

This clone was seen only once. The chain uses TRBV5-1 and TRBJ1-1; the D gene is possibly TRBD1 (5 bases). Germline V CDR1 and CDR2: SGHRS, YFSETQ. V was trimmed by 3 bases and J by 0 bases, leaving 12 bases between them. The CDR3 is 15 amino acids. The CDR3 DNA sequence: TGCGCCAGCAGCTCGGTTCAGGGACTGAACACTGAAGCTTTCTTT. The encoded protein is CASSSVQGLNTEAFF.

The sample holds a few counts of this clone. This chain's CDR3 is CASSFSTEAFF. The CDR3 DNA sequence: TGTGCCAGCAGCTTTAGCACTGAAGCTTTCTTT. The chain employs TRBV11-2 and TRBJ1-1; D is unresolved. V lost 3 bases and J 4 bases, leaving 3 bases between the germline ends. This CDR3 has 11 amino acids. Germline V gene data show CDR1 as SGHAT and CDR2 as FQNNGV. Supplemented by reference TRBV11-2 and TRBJ1-1, the full variable domain reads EAGVAQSPRYKIIEKRQSVAFWCNPISGHATLYWYQQILGQGPKLLIQFQNNGVVDDSQLPKDRFSAERLKGVDSTLKIQPAKLEDSAVYLCASSFSTEAFFGQGTRLTVV.

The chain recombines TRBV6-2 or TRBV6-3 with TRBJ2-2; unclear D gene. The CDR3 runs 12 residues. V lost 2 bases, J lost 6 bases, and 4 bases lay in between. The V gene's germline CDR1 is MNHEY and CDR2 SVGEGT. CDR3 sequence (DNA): TGTGCCAGCAGTTACCCCCCCGGGGAGCTGTTTTTT. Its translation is CASSYPPGELFF.

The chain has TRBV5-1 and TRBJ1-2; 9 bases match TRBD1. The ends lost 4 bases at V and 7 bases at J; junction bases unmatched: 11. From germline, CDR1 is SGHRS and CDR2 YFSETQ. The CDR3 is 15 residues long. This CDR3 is CASSPSPGTGFGYTF. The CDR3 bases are TGCGCCAGCAGCCCCAGTCCCGGGACAGGGTTTGGCTACACCTTC.

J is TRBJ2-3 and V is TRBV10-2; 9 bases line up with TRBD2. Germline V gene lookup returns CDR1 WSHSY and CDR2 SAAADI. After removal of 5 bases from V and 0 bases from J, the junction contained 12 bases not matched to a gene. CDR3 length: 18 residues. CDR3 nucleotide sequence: TGCGCCAGCAGTTCCGCCGGTTTGGGACTAGCTAGCACAGATACGCAGTATTTT. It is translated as CASSSAGLGLASTDTQYF.

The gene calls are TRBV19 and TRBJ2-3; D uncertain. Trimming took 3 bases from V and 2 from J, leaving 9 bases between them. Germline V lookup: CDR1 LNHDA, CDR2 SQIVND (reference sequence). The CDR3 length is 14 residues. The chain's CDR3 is CASSMVRNTDTQYF. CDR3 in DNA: TGTGCCAGTAGTATGGTTAGGAACACAGATACGCAGTATTTT.

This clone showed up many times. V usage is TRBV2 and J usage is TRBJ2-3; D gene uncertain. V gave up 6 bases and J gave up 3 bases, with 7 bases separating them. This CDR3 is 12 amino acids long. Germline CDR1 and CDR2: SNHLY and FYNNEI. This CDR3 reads CASSYETDTQYF. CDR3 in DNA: TGTGCCAGCAGCTATGAAACAGATACGCAGTATTTT.

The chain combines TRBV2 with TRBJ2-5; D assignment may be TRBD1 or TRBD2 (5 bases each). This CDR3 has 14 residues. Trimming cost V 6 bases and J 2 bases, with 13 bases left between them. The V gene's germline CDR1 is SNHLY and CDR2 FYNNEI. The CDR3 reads CASRQGTGQETQYF. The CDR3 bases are TGTGCCAGCAGGCAGGGTACGGGGCAAGAGACCCAGTACTTC.

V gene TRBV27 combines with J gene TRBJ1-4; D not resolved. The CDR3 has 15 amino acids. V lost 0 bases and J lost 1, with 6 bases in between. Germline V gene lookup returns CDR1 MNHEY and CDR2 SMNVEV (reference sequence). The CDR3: CASSLSMGTNEKLFF. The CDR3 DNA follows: TGTGCCAGCAGTTTATCGATGGGAACTAATGAAAAACTGTTTTTT.

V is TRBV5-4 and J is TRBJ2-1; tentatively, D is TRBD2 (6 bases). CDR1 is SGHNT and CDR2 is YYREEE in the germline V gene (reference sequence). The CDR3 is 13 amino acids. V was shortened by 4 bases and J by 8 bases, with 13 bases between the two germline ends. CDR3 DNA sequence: TGTGCCAGCAGCACCGGACCGGGGGATGAGCAGTTCTTC. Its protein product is CASSTGPGDEQFF.

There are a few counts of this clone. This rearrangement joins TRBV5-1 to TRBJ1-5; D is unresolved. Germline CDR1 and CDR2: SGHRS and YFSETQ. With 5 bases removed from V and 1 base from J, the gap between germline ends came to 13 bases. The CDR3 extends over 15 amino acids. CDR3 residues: CASREATGSNQPQHF. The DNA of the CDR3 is TGCGCCAGCAGAGAAGCGACGGGGAGCAATCAGCCCCAGCATTTT.

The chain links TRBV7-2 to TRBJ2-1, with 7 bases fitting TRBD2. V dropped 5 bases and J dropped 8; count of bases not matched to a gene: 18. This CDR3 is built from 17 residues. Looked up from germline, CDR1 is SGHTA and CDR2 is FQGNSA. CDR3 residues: CASSPRTGGSGSYEQFF. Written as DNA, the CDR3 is TGTGCCAGCAGCCCTAGAACCGGGGGGTCGGGCAGCTATGAGCAGTTCTTC.

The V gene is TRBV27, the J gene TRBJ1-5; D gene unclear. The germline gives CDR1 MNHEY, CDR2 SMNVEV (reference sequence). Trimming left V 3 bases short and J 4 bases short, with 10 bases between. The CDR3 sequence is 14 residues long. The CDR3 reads CASSFGSGNQPQHF. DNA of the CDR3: TGTGCCAGCAGTTTTGGGTCCGGGAATCAGCCCCAGCATTTT.

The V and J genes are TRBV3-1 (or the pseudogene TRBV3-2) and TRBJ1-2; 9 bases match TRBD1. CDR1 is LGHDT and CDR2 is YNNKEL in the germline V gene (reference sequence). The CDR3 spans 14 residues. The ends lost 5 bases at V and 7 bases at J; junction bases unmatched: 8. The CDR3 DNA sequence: TGTGCCAGCAGCACGACAGGGGGAAGGGCTGGCTACACCTTC. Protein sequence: CASSTTGGRAGYTF.

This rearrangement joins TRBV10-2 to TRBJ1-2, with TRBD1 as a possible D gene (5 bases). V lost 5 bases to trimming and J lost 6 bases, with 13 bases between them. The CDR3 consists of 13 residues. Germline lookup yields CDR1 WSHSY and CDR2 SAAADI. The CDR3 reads CASSPDRLNGYTF. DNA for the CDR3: TGCGCCAGCAGTCCCGACAGACTTAATGGCTACACCTTC.

The CDR3 coding sequence is TGTGCCAGCAGCTTCCGGACTAGAGAAGGCACAGATACGCAGTATTTT. Translating gives CASSFRTREGTDTQYF. J is TRBJ2-3 and V is TRBV5-4, with 7 positions matching TRBD2. V lost 2 bases, J lost 1 base, and 7 bases stayed unmatched. The germline CDR1 and CDR2 sequences are SGHNT and YYREEE (reference sequence). This CDR3 has 16 residues.

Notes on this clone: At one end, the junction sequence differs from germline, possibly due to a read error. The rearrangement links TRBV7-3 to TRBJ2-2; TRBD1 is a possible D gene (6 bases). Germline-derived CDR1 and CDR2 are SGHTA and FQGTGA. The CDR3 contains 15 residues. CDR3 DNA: TGTGCCAGCAGCCTAACTGGGACAAACACCGGGGAGCTGTTTTTT. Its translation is CASSLTGTNTGELFF.

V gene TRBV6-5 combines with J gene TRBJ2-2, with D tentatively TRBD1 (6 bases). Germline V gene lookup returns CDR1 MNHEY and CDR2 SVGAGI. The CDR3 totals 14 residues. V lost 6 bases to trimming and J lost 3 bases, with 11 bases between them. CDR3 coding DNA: TGTGCCAGCAGGGGGGACATCTACACCGGGGAGCTGTTTTTT. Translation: CASRGDIYTGELFF.

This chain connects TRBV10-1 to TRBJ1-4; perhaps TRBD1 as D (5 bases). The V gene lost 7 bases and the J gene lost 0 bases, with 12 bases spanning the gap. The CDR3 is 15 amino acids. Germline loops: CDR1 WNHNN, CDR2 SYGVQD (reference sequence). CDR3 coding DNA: TGCGCCAGCACTGGGGACTCTGCAACTAATGAAAAACTGTTTTTT. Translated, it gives CASTGDSATNEKLFF.

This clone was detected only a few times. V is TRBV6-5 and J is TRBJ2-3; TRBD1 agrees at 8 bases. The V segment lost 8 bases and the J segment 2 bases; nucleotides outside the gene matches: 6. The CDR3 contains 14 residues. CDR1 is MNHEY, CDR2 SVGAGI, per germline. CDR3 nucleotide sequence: TGTGCCAGCGCCAGGGACAGGCTCACAGATACGCAGTATTTT. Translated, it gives CASARDRLTDTQYF.

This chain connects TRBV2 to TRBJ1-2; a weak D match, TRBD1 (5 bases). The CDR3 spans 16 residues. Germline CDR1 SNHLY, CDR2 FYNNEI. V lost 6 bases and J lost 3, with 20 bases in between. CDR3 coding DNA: TGTGCCAGCAGACGAAGGGGACTCAACCCTGACTATGGCTACACCTTC. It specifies CASRRRGLNPDYGYTF.

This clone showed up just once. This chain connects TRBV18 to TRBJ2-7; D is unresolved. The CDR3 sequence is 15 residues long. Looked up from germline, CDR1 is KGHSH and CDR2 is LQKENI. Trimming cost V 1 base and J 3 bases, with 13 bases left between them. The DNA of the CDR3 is TGTGCCAGCTCACCACTTCACTCAGAAAACTACGAGCAGTACTTC. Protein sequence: CASSPLHSENYEQYF.

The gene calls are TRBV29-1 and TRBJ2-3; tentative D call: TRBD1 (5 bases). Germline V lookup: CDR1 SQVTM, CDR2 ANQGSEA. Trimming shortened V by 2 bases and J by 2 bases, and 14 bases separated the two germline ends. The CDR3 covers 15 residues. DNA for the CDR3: TGCAGCGTTGAACCGGATGACAGCCACACAGATACGCAGTATTTT. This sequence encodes CSVEPDDSHTDTQYF.

CDR3 DNA sequence: TGTGCCAGCAGTGAATGGTCGGCAGCCCGGCGCTCTGAAGCTTTCTTT. Protein: CASSEWSAARRSEAFF. The chain links TRBV2 to TRBJ1-1; no reliable D call. The germline V gene encodes CDR1 SNHLY and CDR2 FYNNEI. Trimming shortened V by 2 bases and J by 6 bases, and 19 bases separated the two germline ends. This CDR3 has 16 residues.